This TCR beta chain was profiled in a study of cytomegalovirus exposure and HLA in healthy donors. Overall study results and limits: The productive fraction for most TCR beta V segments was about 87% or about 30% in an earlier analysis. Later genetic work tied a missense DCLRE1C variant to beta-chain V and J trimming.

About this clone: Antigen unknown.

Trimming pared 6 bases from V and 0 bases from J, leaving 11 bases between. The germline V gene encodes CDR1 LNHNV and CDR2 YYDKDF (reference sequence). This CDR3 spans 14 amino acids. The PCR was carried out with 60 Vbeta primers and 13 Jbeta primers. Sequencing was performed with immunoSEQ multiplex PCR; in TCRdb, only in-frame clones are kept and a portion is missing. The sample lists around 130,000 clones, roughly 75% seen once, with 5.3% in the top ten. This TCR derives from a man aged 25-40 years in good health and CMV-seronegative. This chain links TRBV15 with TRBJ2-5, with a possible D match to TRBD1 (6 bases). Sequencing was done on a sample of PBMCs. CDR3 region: CATRLQGYQETQYF. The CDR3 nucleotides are TGTGCCACCAGGTTACAGGGCTACCAAGAGACCCAGTACTTC.